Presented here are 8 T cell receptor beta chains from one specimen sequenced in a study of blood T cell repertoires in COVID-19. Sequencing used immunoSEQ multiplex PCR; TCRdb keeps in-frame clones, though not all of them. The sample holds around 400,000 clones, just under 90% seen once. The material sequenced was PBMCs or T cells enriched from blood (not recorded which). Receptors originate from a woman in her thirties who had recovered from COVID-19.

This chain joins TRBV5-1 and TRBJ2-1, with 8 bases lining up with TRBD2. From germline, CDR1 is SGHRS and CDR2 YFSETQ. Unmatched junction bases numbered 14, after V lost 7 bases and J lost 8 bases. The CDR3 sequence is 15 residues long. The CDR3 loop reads CASGAKGLERDEQFF. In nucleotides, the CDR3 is TGCGCCAGCGGAGCCAAGGGACTAGAGCGTGATGAGCAGTTCTTC.

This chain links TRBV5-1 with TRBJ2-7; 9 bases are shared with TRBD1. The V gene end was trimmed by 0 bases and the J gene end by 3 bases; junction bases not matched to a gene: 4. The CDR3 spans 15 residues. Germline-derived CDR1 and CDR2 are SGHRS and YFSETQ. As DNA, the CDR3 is TGCGCCAGCAGCTTGGGGACAGGGGTTTACTACGAGCAGTACTTC. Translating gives CASSLGTGVYYEQYF.

The CDR3: CASSIWLTGITHSYEQYF. DNA of the CDR3: TGTGCCAGTAGTATTTGGCTTACGGGAATCACCCACTCCTACGAGCAGTACTTC. This chain joins TRBV19 and TRBJ2-7; D is possibly TRBD2 (5 bases). V was pared by 3 bases and J by 0 bases, with 21 bases between. The CDR3 totals 18 residues. Germline V gene lookup returns CDR1 LNHDA and CDR2 SQIVND (reference sequence).

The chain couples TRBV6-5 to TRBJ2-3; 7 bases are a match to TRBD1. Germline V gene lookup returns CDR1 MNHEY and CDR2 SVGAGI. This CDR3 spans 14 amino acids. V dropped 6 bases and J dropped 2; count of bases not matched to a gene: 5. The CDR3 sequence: CASRRGPDTDTQYF. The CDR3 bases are TGTGCCAGCAGGAGGGGGCCTGACACAGATACGCAGTATTTT.

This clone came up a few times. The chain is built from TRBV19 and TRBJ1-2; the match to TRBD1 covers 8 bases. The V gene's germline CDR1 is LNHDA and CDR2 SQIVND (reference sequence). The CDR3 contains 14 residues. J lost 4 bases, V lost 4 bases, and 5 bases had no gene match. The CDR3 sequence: CASSTTGGSYGYTF. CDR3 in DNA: TGTGCCAGTAGTACTACAGGGGGTAGCTATGGCTACACCTTC.

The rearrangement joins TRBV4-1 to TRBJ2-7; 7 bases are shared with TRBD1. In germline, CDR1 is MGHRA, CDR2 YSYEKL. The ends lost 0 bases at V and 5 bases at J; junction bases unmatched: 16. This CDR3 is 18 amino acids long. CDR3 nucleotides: TGCGCCAGCAGCCAAGATCGGATGCTGGCAGGGGGAAGCCACGAGCAGTACTTC. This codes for CASSQDRMLAGGSHEQYF.

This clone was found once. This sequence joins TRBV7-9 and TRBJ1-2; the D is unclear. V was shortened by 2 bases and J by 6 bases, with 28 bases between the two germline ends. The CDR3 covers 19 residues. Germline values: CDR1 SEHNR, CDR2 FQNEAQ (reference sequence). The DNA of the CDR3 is TGTGCCAGCAGCTTATCTTCTTTTGGGTTGACTGAACCTTTTAATGGCTACACCTTC. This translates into CASSLSSFGLTEPFNGYTF.

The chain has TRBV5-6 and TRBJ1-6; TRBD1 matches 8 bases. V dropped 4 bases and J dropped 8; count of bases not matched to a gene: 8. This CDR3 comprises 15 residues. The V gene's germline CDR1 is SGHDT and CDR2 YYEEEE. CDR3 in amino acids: CASSQGARRDSPLHF. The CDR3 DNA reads TGTGCCAGCAGCCAGGGGGCACGACGGGATTCACCCCTCCACTTT.